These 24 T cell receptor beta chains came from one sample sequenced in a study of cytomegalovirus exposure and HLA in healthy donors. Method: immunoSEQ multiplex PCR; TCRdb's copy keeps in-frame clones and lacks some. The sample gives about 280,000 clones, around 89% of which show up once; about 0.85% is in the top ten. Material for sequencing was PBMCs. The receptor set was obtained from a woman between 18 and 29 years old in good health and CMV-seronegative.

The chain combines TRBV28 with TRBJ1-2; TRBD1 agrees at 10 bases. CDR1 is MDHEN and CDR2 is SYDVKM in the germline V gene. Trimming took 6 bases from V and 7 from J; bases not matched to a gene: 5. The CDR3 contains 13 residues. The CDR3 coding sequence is TGTGCCAGCAGACGACAGGGGGCGCGTGGCTACACCTTC. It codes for CASRRQGARGYTF.

The CDR3 nucleotides read TGTGCCAGCAGTGACGGGGTCGTCTCAGAGTTTGCATCCGGGGCCAACGTCCTGACTTTC. This codes for CASSDGVVSEFASGANVLTF. V usage is TRBV2 and J usage is TRBJ2-6, with a possible D match to TRBD2 (5 bases). The germline V gene has CDR1 SNHLY and CDR2 FYNNEI. The V end lost 3 bases, the J end lost 4 bases, and 25 bases lay between the germline ends. This CDR3 comprises 20 residues.

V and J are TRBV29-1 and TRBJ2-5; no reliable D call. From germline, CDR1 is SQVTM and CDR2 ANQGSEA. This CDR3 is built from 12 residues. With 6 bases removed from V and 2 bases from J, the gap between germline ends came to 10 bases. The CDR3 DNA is TGCAGCGTCTCGCGGAATCAAGAGACCCAGTACTTC. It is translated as CSVSRNQETQYF.

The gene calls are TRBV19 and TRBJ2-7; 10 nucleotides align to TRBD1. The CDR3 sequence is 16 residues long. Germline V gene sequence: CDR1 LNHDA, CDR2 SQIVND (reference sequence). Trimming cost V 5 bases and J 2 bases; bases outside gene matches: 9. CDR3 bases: TGTGCCAGTAGTCCACCCGCGGGACAGGGGACCTACGAGCAGTACTTC. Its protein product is CASSPPAGQGTYEQYF.

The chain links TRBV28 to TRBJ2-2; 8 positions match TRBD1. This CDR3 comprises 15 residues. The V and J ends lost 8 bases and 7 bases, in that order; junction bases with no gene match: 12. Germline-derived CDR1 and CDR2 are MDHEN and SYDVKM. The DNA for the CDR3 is TGTGCCAGCCAACCGGGACAGGTATGGTACGGGGAGCTGTTTTTT. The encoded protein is CASQPGQVWYGELFF.

This CDR3 is CASSGTGMRFEAFF. CDR3 nucleotide sequence: TGTGCCAGTAGCGGGACAGGCATGCGATTTGAAGCTTTCTTT. The chain joins TRBV19 to TRBJ1-1, with 8 bases lining up with TRBD1. The CDR3 runs to 14 residues. Looked up from germline, CDR1 is LNHDA and CDR2 is SQIVND (reference sequence). V dropped 6 bases and J dropped 7; count of bases not matched to a gene: 10.

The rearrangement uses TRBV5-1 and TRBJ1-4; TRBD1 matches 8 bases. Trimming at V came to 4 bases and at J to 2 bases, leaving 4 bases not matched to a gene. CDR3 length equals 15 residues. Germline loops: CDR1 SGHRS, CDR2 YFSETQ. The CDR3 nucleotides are TGCGCCAGCAGCAGGACAGGGTCCACTAATGAAAAACTGTTTTTT. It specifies CASSRTGSTNEKLFF.

The DNA for the CDR3 is TGTGCCAGCAGCCATCGGGGGGTAGCGGGAGTGCTCGAGCAGTACTTC. Protein sequence: CASSHRGVAGVLEQYF. The V call is TRBV5-4, the J call TRBJ2-7, with 9 bases that match TRBD2. Unmatched junction bases numbered 14, after V lost 4 bases and J lost 6 bases. There are 16 residues in the CDR3. Germline CDR1 is SGHNT and CDR2 is YYREEE (reference sequence). The full variable domain, rest sourced from reference TRBV5-4 and TRBJ2-7, is ETGVTQSPTHLIKTRGQQVTLRCSSQSGHNTVSWYQQALGQGPQFIFQYYREEENGRGNFPPRFSGLQFPNYSSELNVNALELDDSALYLCASSHRGVAGVLEQYFGPGTRLTVT.

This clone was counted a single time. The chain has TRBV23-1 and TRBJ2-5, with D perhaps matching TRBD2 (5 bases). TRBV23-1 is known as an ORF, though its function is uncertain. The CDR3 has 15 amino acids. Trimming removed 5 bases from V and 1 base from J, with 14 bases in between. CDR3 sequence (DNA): TGCGCCAGCAGTGAGGACCCGGGATCCCAAGAGACCCAGTACTTC. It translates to CASSEDPGSQETQYF.

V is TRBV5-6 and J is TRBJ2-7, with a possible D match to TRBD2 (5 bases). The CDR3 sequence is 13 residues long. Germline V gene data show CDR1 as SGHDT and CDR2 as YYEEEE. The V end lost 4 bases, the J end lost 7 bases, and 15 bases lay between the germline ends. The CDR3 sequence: CASSNSGVREQYF. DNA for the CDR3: TGTGCCAGCAGCAATTCCGGGGTCAGGGAGCAGTACTTC.

The CDR3 DNA is TGTGCCAGCAGCCCTCCACAGGGGGCAGGTGAGCAGTTCTTC. Its translation: CASSPPQGAGEQFF. The chain couples TRBV5-4 to TRBJ2-1; TRBD1 aligns across 9 bases. The ends lost 4 bases at V and 9 bases at J; junction bases unmatched: 8. The CDR3 is made up of 14 amino acids. Per germline, CDR1 SGHNT and CDR2 YYREEE (reference sequence).

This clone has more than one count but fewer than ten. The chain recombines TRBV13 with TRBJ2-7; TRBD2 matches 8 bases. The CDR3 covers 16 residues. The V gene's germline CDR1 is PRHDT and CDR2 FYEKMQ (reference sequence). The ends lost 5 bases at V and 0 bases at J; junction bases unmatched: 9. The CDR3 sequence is CASSHGAGAFSYEQYF. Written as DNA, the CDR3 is TGTGCCAGCAGCCACGGAGCGGGAGCGTTCTCCTACGAGCAGTACTTC.

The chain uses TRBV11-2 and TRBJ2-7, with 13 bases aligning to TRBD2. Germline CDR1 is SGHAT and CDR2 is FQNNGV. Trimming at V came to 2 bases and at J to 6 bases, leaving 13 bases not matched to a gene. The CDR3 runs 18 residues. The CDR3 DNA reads TGTGCCAGCAGCTTAATTTCACAAGGACTAGCGGGAGCTCTCGAGCAGTACTTC. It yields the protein CASSLISQGLAGALEQYF. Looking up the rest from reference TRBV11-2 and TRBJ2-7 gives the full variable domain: EAGVAQSPRYKIIEKRQSVAFWCNPISGHATLYWYQQILGQGPKLLIQFQNNGVVDDSQLPKDRFSAERLKGVDSTLKIQPAKLEDSAVYLCASSLISQGLAGALEQYFGPGTRLTVT.

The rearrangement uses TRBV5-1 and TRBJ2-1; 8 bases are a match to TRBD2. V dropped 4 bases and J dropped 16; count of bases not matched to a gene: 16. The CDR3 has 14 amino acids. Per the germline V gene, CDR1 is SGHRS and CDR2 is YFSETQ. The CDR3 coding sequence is TGCGCCAGCAGCCCGGAAGGGACTAGTCGGGGGCGATTCTTC. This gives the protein CASSPEGTSRGRFF.

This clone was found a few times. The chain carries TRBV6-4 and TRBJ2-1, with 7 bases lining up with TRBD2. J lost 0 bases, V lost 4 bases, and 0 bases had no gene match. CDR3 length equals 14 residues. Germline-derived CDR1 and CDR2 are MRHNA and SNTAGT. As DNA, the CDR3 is TGTGCCAGCAGTGCGGGAGGCTCCTACAATGAGCAGTTCTTC. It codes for CASSAGGSYNEQFF.

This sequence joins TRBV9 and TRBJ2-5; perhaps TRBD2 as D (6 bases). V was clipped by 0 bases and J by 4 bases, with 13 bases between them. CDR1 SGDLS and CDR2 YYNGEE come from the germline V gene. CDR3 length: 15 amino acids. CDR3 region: CASSVGPGAGETQYF. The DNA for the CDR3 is TGTGCCAGCAGCGTAGGACCGGGAGCGGGAGAGACCCAGTACTTC.

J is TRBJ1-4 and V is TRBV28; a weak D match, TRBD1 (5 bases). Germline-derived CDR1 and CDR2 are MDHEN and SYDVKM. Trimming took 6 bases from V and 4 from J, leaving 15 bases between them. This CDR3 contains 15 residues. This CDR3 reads CASRAGGQNNEKLFF. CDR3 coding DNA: TGTGCCAGCAGAGCGGGGGGTCAGAATAATGAAAAACTGTTTTTT.

CDR3 nucleotide sequence: TGCGCCAGCAGCTTGAGTACGGGAGCGGGAGGTCGGACCCACTACAATGAGCAGTTCTTC. Translating it yields CASSLSTGAGGRTHYNEQFF. V is TRBV5-1 and J is TRBJ2-1; 9 nucleotides align to TRBD2. J lost 3 bases, V lost 1 base, and 17 bases had no gene match. The CDR3 is 20 amino acids. The germline V gene encodes CDR1 SGHRS and CDR2 YFSETQ.

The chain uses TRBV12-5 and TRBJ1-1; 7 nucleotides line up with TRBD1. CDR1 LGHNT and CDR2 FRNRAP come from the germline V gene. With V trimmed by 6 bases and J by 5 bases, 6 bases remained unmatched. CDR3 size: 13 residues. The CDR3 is CASGTTGSTEAFF. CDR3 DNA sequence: TGTGCTAGTGGGACGACAGGGAGTACTGAAGCTTTCTTT. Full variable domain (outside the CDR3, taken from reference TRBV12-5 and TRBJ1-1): DARVTQTPRHKVTEMGQEVTMRCQPILGHNTVFWYRQTMMQGLELLAYFRNRAPLDDSGMPKDRFSAEMPDATLATLKIQPSEPRDSAVYFCASGTTGSTEAFFGQGTRLTVV.

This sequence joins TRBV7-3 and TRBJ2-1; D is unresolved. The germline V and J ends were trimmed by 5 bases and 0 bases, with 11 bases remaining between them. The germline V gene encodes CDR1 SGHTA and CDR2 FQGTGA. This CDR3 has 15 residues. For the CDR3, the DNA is TGTGCCAGCAGCCCAGGCGCAGGCTCCTACAATGAGCAGTTCTTC. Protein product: CASSPGAGSYNEQFF.

The CDR3 loop reads CASSWTGGRYEQYF. The CDR3 DNA follows: TGTGCCAGTAGCTGGACAGGGGGCCGCTACGAGCAGTACTTC. The genes are TRBV19 and TRBJ2-7; the match to TRBD1 covers 11 bases. The V gene's germline CDR1 is LNHDA and CDR2 SQIVND (reference sequence). V gave up 6 bases and J gave up 3 bases; unmatched junction bases: 4. The CDR3 runs to 14 residues.

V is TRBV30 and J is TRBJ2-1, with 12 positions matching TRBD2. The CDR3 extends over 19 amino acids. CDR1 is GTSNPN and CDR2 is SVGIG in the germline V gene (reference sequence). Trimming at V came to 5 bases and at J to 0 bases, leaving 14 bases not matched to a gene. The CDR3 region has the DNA TGTGCCTGGGCTCCCCCACTAGCGGGAGGCGCTAGCTCCTACAATGAGCAGTTCTTC. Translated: CAWAPPLAGGASSYNEQFF.

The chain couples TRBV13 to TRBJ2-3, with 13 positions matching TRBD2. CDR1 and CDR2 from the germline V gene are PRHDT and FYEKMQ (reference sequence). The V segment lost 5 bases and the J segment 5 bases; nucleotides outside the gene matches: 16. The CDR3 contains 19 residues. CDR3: CASSTLDSTSGRPRDTQYF. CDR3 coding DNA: TGTGCCAGCAGCACCCTGGACTCGACTAGCGGGAGGCCGAGAGATACGCAGTATTTT. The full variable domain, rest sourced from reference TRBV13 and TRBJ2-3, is AAGVIQSPRHLIKEKRETATLKCYPIPRHDTVYWYQQGPGQDPQFLISFYEKMQSDKGSIPDRFSAQQFSDYHSELNMSSLELGDSALYFCASSTLDSTSGRPRDTQYFGPGTRLTVL.

This CDR3 reads CAVRGLRQPQHF. For the CDR3, the DNA is TGTGCCGTCAGGGGGTTAAGGCAGCCCCAGCATTTT. V is TRBV21-1 and J is TRBJ1-5; the table names TRBD1, a call not compared with the DNA. TRBV21-1 is deemed a pseudogene. This CDR3 spans 12 amino acids.